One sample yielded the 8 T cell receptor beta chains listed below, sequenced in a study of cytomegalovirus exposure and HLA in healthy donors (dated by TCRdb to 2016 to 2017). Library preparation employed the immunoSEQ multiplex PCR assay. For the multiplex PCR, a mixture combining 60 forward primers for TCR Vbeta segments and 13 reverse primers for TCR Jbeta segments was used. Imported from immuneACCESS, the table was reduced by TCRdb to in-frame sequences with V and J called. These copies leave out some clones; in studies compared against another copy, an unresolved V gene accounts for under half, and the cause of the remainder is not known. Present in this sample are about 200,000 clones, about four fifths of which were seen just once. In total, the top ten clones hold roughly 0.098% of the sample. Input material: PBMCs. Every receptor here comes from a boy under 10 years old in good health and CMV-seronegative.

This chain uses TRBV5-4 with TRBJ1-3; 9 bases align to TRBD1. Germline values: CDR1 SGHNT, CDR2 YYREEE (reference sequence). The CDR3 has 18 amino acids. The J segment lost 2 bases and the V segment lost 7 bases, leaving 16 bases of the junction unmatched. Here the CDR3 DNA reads TGTGCCAGCCCTACAGACAGGGGGTGCCTAAGGGCTGGAAACACCATATATTTT. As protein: CASPTDRGCLRAGNTIYF.

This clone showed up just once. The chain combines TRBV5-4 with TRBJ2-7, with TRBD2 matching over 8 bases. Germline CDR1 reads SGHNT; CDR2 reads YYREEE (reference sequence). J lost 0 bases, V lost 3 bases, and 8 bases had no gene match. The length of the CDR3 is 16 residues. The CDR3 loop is CASSSPGSGSSYEQYF. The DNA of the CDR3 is TGTGCCAGCAGCTCCCCTGGGAGCGGGAGCTCCTACGAGCAGTACTTC.

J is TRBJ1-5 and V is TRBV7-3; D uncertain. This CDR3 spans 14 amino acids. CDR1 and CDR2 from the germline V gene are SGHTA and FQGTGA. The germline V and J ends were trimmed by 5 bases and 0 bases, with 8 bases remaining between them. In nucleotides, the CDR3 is TGTGCCAGCAGCAAACAGCTTAGCAATCAGCCCCAGCATTTT. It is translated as CASSKQLSNQPQHF.

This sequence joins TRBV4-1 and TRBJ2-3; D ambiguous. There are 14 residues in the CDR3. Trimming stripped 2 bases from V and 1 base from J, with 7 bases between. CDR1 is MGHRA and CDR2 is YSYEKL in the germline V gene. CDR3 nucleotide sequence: TGCGCCAGCAGCCAAATATCAGGCACAGATACGCAGTATTTT. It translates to CASSQISGTDTQYF.

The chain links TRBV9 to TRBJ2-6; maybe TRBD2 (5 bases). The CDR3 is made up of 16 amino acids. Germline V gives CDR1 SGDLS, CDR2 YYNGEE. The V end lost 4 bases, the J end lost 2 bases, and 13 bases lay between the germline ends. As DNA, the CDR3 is TGTGCCAGCAGCCCCTCTCGGGGAGCTGGGGCCAACGTCCTGACTTTC. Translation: CASSPSRGAGANVLTF.

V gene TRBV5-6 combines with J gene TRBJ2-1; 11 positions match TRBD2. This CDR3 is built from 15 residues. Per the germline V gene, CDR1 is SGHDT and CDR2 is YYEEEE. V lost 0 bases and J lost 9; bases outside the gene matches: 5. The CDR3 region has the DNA TGTGCCAGCAGCTTGGCGGCTAGCGGGGGGAGTGAGCAGTTCTTC. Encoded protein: CASSLAASGGSEQFF. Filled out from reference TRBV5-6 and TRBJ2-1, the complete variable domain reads DAGVTQSPTHLIKTRGQQVTLRCSPKSGHDTVSWYQQALGQGPQFIFQYYEEEERQRGNFPDRFSGHQFPNYSSELNVNALLLGDSALYLCASSLAASGGSEQFFGPGTRLTVL.

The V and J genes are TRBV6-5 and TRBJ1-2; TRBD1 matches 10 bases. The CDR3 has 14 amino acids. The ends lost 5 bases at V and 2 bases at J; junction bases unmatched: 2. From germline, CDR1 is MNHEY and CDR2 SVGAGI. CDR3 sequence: CASSDRGQNYGYTF. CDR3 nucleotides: TGTGCCAGCAGTGACAGGGGGCAAAACTATGGCTACACCTTC.

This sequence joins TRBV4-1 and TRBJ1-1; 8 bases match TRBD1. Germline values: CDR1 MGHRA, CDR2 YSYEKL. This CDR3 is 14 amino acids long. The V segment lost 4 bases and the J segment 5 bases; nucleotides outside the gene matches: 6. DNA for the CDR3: TGCGCCAGCAGCCCCCGGACAGGGCATACTGAAGCTTTCTTT. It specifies CASSPRTGHTEAFF.